This T cell receptor beta chain was recovered during a study of shared clonotypes between healthy human individuals. The CDR3 totals 17 residues. The germline gives CDR1 MDHEN, CDR2 SYDVKM. With 5 bases removed from V and 1 base from J, the gap between germline ends came to 20 bases. Naive CD8 cells, CD45RO-negative and positively selected for CCR7, excluded terminally differentiated effector memory CD45RA+ cells. Repertoires were generated with immunoSEQ multiplex PCR, while TCRdb's copy carries only in-frame clones and drops some. This sample has roughly 590,000 clones, with over 95% found just once.

The material sequenced was naive CD8+ T cells sorted from blood. The clonotype was recovered from a woman between 25 and 40 years old in good health. The rearrangement links TRBV28 to TRBJ1-1, with D tentatively TRBD1 (6 bases). This chain's CDR3 is CASSPRRGAIGNTEAFF. CDR3 in DNA: TGTGCCAGCAGTCCTCGTAGGGGGGCCATAGGGAACACTGAAGCTTTCTTT.